This T cell receptor (beta chain) was sequenced during a study of a mutant IDH1 vaccine in newly diagnosed glioma. Study context: Onset of vaccination occurred 4-6 weeks following radiotherapy alone, or with temozolomide cycles. Radiotherapy, temozolomide, or both had been given previously, and both were given to most. At week 47 came visit V13, while visit V12 had come at week 35.

A word on this clone: The antigen is unknown.

Indicated time point: week 47, end of study. The investigators gave 300 ug of mutant IDH1 20-mer peptide in each vaccine dose, together with topical imiquimod. Study-level points and caveats: Pseudoprogression seemingly bore no relation to changes in top peripheral T cell clonotypes.

The method was immunoSEQ multiplex PCR; TCRdb's version includes in-frame clones alone and lacks a portion of them. The sample has 50,000 to 70,000 clones; 83% are singletons. The receptor was isolated from a woman between 50 and 59 years old with glioma. The sample was PBMCs, taken from a glioma patient whose treatment included an IDH1 peptide vaccine.

CDR3 amino acids: CASSLTSSYEQYF. CDR3 nucleotides: TGTGCCAGCAGTTTAACAAGCTCCTACGAGCAGTACTTC. V is TRBV6-5 and J is TRBJ2-7; no reliable D call. With 4 bases removed from V and 0 bases from J, the gap between germline ends came to 7 bases. This CDR3 is built from 13 residues. Germline lookup yields CDR1 MNHEY and CDR2 SVGAGI.